The rows below give T cell receptor beta chains drawn from one sample of a study of CD8 T cells in Susac syndrome. MiXCR was run by TCRdb on the immunoSEQ multiplex PCR reads, yielding one entry per CDR3 protein. Altogether roughly 250,000 distinct CDR3 sequences are present, almost 97% being singletons, with the ten largest covering roughly 0.1%. The sample was CD4+ T cells from PBMCs. The receptors originated from a human donor with Susac syndrome. CDR3s include the opening cysteine and the closing phenylalanine or tryptophan. D genes are given only for firm matches. Expanded clones are given a class, and other clones once, few, many or no size at all.

>-|TRBJ2-5|TRBD2|TRBV20-1
CSARDPGGRETQYF
TGCAGTGCTAGAGATCCCGGCGGGAGGGAGACCCAGTACTTC
>-|TRBJ2-6|-|TRBV29-1
CSAGTSGANVLTF
TGCAGCGCCGGGACATCTGGGGCCAACGTCCTGACTTTC
>-|TRBJ2-5|TRBD2|TRBV27
CASSLREGRYTQYF
TGTGCCAGCAGTTTGCGGGAGGGCCGCTATACCCAGTACTTC
>-|TRBJ2-2|-|TRBV29-1
CSAGEMGTGELFF
TGCAGCGCCGGGGAGATGGGCACCGGGGAGCTGTTTTTT
>-|TRBJ1-2|-|TRBV27
CASSSEGRANYGYTF
TGTGCCAGCAGCTCCGAGGGTAGGGCTAACTATGGCTACACCTTC
>-|TRBJ1-2|-|TRBV28
CASTRLTAHGYTF
TGTGCCAGCACTCGCCTAACTGCCCATGGCTACACCTTC
>-|TRBJ2-1|-|TRBV12-3/TRBV12-4
CASSGWVNNEQFF
TGTGCCAGCAGTGGGTGGGTAAACAATGAGCAGTTCTTC
>-|TRBJ2-7|-|TRBV12-3/TRBV12-4
CASSRAGFPYEQYF
TGTGCCAGCAGCCGTGCAGGGTTTCCCTACGAGCAGTACTTC
>-|TRBJ2-5|-|TRBV10-2
CASSEPHRAETQYF
TGCGCCAGCAGTGAACCCCACAGGGCGGAGACCCAGTACTTC
>once|TRBJ1-1|-|TRBV20-1
CSAGAGSAEAFF
TGCAGTGCTGGGGCAGGATCGGCTGAAGCTTTCTTT
>-|TRBJ2-3|TRBD2|TRBV6-1
CASSRSDPGLAGLDTQYF
TGTGCCAGCAGCCGCTCCGACCCGGGACTAGCGGGATTGGATACGCAGTATTTT
>-|TRBJ2-2|TRBD2|TRBV7-2
CASSPRSGSGTGELFF
TGTGCCAGCAGCCCTAGGAGCGGGAGTGGCACCGGGGAGCTGTTTTTT
>few|TRBJ1-1|-|TRBV7-9
CASSLAGNTEAFF
TGTGCCAGCAGTTTAGCCGGGAACACTGAAGCTTTCTTT
>-|TRBJ2-6|-|TRBV30
CAWSVGPPGANVLTF
TGTGCCTGGAGTGTTGGCCCTCCTGGGGCCAACGTCCTGACTTTC
>-|TRBJ2-3|TRBD1|TRBV19
CASSIDAGTDARSAQYF
TGTGCCAGTAGTATCGACGCCGGGACAGACGCCAGATCGGCGCAGTATTTT
>-|TRBJ2-7|-|TRBV27
CASSRQTGVYEQYF
TGTGCCAGCAGTCGGCAAACTGGAGTCTACGAGCAGTACTTC
>-|TRBJ2-5|-|TRBV4-1
CASSQAYQETQYF
TGCGCCAGCAGCCAAGCGTACCAAGAGACCCAGTACTTC
>-|TRBJ2-7|TRBD2|TRBV4-1
CASSSEGSGRAEQYF
TGCGCCAGCAGCTCTGAGGGGAGCGGGAGGGCCGAGCAGTACTTC
>-|TRBJ2-7|-|TRBV30
CAWSVRTRDTHYEQYF
TGTGCCTGGAGTGTACGGACCAGGGACACCCACTACGAGCAGTACTTC
>-|TRBJ1-5|-|TRBV5-1
CASSTVTGQPQHF
TGCGCCAGCAGCACGGTAACAGGTCAGCCCCAGCATTTT
>-|TRBJ2-7|-|TRBV3-1
CASSLFEVLGGGEQYF
TGTGCCAGCAGCCTTTTTGAGGTATTGGGGGGCGGCGAGCAGTACTTC
>-|TRBJ2-7|-|TRBV6-6
CASRIETDLSYEQYF
TGTGCCAGCAGAATCGAGACAGACCTCTCCTACGAGCAGTACTTC
>-|TRBJ2-3|TRBD2|TRBV29-1
CSVEDLGLAGDTQYF
TGCAGCGTTGAAGATCTGGGACTAGCGGGAGATACGCAGTATTTT
>once|TRBJ1-1|TRBD1|TRBV15
CATSRKTGGWNTEAFF
TGTGCCACCAGCAGAAAAACAGGGGGCTGGAACACTGAAGCTTTCTTT
>-|TRBJ2-7|-|TRBV9
CASSSGFTTRAVYEQYF
TGTGCCAGCAGCTCCGGATTCACAACCCGAGCGGTCTACGAGCAGTACTTC
>-|TRBJ1-2|-|TRBV30
CAWNPDNYGYTF
TGTGCCTGGAACCCGGATAACTATGGCTACACCTTC
>-|TRBJ2-1|TRBD2|TRBV7-9
CASSSPLYGGRVSYNEQFF
TGTGCCAGCAGCTCGCCCCTCTACGGCGGGAGGGTAAGCTACAATGAGCAGTTCTTC
>-|TRBJ1-5|TRBD1|TRBV10-3
CATKGAVEQPQHF
TGTGCCACTAAGGGGGCAGTTGAACAGCCCCAGCATTTT
>-|TRBJ2-4|-|TRBV7-3
CASSLNGRVAKNIQYF
TGTGCCAGCAGCTTAAATGGCAGGGTGGCCAAAAACATTCAGTACTTC
>-|TRBJ2-5|-|TRBV5-1
CASSLSEETQYF
TGCGCCAGCAGCTTGTCTGAAGAGACCCAGTACTTC
>-|TRBJ2-1|TRBD2|TRBV6-4
CASSDSGAGRYNEQFF
TGTGCCAGCAGTGACTCGGGAGCGGGAAGATACAATGAGCAGTTCTTC
>-|TRBJ1-1|-|TRBV30
CAWAGHLNTEAFF
TGTGCCTGGGCTGGACACTTGAACACTGAAGCTTTCTTT
>-|TRBJ2-1|TRBD1|TRBV19
CASDRGRVLYNEQFF
TGTGCCAGTGACAGGGGCCGAGTTTTATACAATGAGCAGTTCTTC
>once|TRBJ1-2|TRBD1|TRBV24-1
CATSDGQGSGYTF
TGTGCCACCAGTGATGGACAGGGAAGTGGCTACACCTTC